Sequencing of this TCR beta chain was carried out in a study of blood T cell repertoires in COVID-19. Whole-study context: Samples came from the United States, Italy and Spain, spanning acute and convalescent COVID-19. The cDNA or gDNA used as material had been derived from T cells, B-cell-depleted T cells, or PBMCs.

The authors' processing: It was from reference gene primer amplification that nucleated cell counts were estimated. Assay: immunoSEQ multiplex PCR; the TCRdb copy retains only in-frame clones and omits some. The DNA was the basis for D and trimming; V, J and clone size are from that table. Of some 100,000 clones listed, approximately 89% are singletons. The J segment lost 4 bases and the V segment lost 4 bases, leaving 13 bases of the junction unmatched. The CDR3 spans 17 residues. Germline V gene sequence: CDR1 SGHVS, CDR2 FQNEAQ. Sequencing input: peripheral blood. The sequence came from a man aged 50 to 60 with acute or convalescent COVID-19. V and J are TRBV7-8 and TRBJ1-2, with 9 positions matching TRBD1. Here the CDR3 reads CASSSRGTGTGGYGYTF. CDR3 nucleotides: TGTGCCAGCAGCTCCCGCGGGACAGGGACGGGAGGCTATGGCTACACCTTC.